Detailed here is one T cell receptor (beta chain). What it binds is unknown. The source material, roughly 18-32 mg of unsorted bulk tissue, was used to co-extract RNA and DNA. Per tumor, sampling covered five separate regions. The record originates from a study of tumor-infiltrating lymphocytes in primary liver carcinoma. Study context: The neoplasms were of stage T1-T3 N0M0, with dimensions of 4.2 to 10 cm across. Productive TCRbeta read yields ran from roughly 3.9 to 6.8 million per sample and were similar between tissues. Study outcomes and limitations: It was in tumors, not blood, that the top-250-clone fraction was significantly higher (p = 0.039).

V dropped 3 bases and J dropped 8; count of bases not matched to a gene: 8. CDR3 length: 15 residues. CDR1 PRHDT and CDR2 FYEKMQ come from the germline V gene (reference sequence). From around 520 ng of total RNA, TCR beta-specific cDNA was reverse-transcribed using a constant-region primer. Investigators got TCR beta libraries out of three nested multiplex PCR rounds, done with slightly modified ARM-PCR. In the first two PCR rounds, TRBV1-TRBV30 forward primers were paired with a C-beta reverse primer, and each round lasted about 9 cycles. MiXCR, applied by TCRdb to the multiplex PCR reads, yields one record per CDR3 protein. This table has 50,000 or so distinct CDR3 sequences, roughly 80% appearing once.

Material for sequencing was liver tumor tissue from sampling region 5. The subset is: tumor region T5, tumor centre. The TCR sequence derives from a man in his forties with primary liver carcinoma and hepatitis B virus infection. The rearrangement uses TRBV13 and TRBJ2-2; 8 nucleotides match TRBD2. The CDR3: CASSLTNGRAGELFF. The CDR3 DNA is TGTGCCAGCAGCTTGACTAACGGGAGGGCAGGGGAGCTGTTTTTT.